Sequencing of this TCR beta chain was carried out in a study of identical twins (dated by TCRdb to the mid-2010s). In the study overall: To test whether fetal clonotypes persist, this study deep-sequenced TCR alpha and beta repertoires from monozygotic twins, from unrelated adults of various ages, and from cord blood. To rule out contamination, replicate twin experiments were performed at different times with different library preparation protocols. Results and caveats for the whole study, not just this receptor: Because the same donors could not be followed over many years, the conclusions depended on cross-sectional statistical analysis. Compared with coincidental sharing between unrelated individuals, out-of-frame TCR alpha sequences shared between twins showed an excess of sequences with low generation probability. In beta out-of-frame sequences, excess twin sharing was weaker, because having fewer shared sequences lowered the signal-to-noise ratio. Invariant T cells such as MAIT and iNKT could partly confound zero-insertion analyses, though diverse VJ usage argued against this for most clonotypes. Abundant cord blood beta clonotypes had fewer insertions, young adult naive repertoires showed a similar but weaker trend, and memory repertoires showed no such trend. In monozygotic twins, out-of-frame TCR alpha sharing was systematically underestimated by recombination models, although the models agreed with sharing between unrelated individuals.

Library generation was performed with 5' RACE. For sequencing, an Illumina HiSeq 2000 was employed. A universal primer binding site was introduced by template switching, and a unique molecular identifier was present in the final cDNA, enabling accurate counting of TCR cDNA molecules. Specific primers in the conserved constant-segment region were used to synthesize first-strand cDNA for the TCR alpha and beta chains. To control for contamination, every cDNA library carried two barcodes: a SMART-Mk sample barcode plus Illumina barcodes. Two successive PCR steps introduced TruSeq adapter sequences along with Illumina sample barcodes. The Illumina HiSeq platform was used with custom primers to sequence TCR alpha and beta cDNA libraries. The authors processed their data as follows. MiGEC was used to process raw reads and extract unique molecular identifiers, and MiXCR was used to find CDR3 positions. For each individual, recombination models were inferred using an EM algorithm with the repgenHMM and IGoR tools. The tcR package in R was used for shared clonotype analysis, with sharing normalized by the product of cloneset sizes. To study raw recombination without the effects of thymic and clonal selection, out-of-frame nonproductive sequences were analyzed. TCRdb passed the public sequencing reads through fastp at Q25 and MiXCR, retaining productive beta sequences. Merged by CDR3 protein, the rows form single entries marked with the most common genes and DNA. TCRdb, not the authors, supplied the V and J calls. The sample table holds roughly 710,000 distinct CDR3 sequences, of which approximately 6.1% were seen once. Around 2% of the sample belongs to the ten largest clones.

From the cysteine through the phenylalanine, the CDR3 covers 12 amino acids. The kept DNA is CDR3 alone, 36 bases in frame from the first base. Between the V and J ends, shortened by 4 bases and 11 bases respectively, the junction contains 14 bases. Only healthy Caucasian donors were included. The researchers also sequenced three unrelated adults who were not twins: a male aged 18 to 29, a male aged 50 to 60, and a female aged 50 to 60. Using Miltenyi CD45RO+ enrichment and human naive T-cell isolation kits, memory (CD45RO+) and naive T cells were isolated from PBMC. Only a few counts were recorded for this clonotype. There is no known antigen for this receptor. Within one base of it there is no much larger clone, and no base qualities were kept.

The source material was naive T cells sorted from blood. The intended sense of this specimen's cell subset or site label: cells isolated with a human naive T-cell isolation kit. The chain is assembled from TRBV12-3 or TRBV12-4 and TRBJ1-1; TRBD1 is a weak D gene call, 6 bases matching. This clonotype was sampled from a man younger than 35 in good health. In nucleotide form, the sequence is TGTGCCAGCAGTTCCACAGGGTCTGGGGCTTTCTTT. It translates as CASSSTGSGAFF.